The clone carrying this TCR beta chain was detected many times. This sample is part of a study of T cells in Graves' hyperthyroidism and ophthalmopathy. Researchers took RNA transcripts and amplified the TCR beta CDR3 regions from them. Initially, a first-round RT-PCR of the TCR CDR3 employed the HTBI primer set. TCRdb re-called the multiplex PCR reads with MiXCR, one entry per CDR3 protein. The sample records fewer than 650,000 distinct CDR3 sequences, approximately 14% being singletons. In germline, CDR1 is MDHEN, CDR2 SYDVKM. Trimming cost V 6 bases and J 8 bases, with 11 bases left between them. The CDR3 is 12 residues long.

The source is a woman aged 40-49 years with Graves' ophthalmopathy. The sample taken for sequencing was blood. The chain links TRBV28 to TRBJ2-4; D ambiguous. This CDR3 is CASRGNPHIQYF. The CDR3 DNA is TGTGCCAGCAGGGGAAACCCCCACATTCAGTACTTC. Filled out from reference TRBV28 and TRBJ2-4, the complete variable domain reads DVKVTQSSRYLVKRTGEKVFLECVQDMDHENMFWYRQDPGLGLRLIYFSYDVKMKEKGDIPEGYSVSREKKERFSLILESASTNQTSMYLCASRGNPHIQYFGAGTRLSVL.